Detailed here is one TCR beta chain. Its specificity is not known. The sample originates from a study of T cell responses to AZD1222 COVID-19 vaccine. General study results and limits: It should be noted that donors were predominantly white British and more often female, and clonal diversity was possibly underestimated. At study baseline, merely a handful of AZD1222 recipients were seropositive.

The CDR3 is 13 amino acids. The ends were cut back, 6 bases at V and 1 base at J, with 7 bases in the middle. Germline V gives CDR1 MDHEN, CDR2 SYDVKM. Produced via immunoSEQ multiplex PCR; TCRdb's table is partial and in-frame only. The table has around 100,000 clones, about 93% seen once. Sample: peripheral blood, taken on day 0 of AZD1222 vaccination. The V call is TRBV28, the J call TRBJ1-5; the D is unclear. This TCR was recovered from an adult in good health. CDR3 DNA: TGTGCCAGCAGGAGGGAGAGCAATCAGCCCCAGCATTTT. It specifies CASRRESNQPQHF.